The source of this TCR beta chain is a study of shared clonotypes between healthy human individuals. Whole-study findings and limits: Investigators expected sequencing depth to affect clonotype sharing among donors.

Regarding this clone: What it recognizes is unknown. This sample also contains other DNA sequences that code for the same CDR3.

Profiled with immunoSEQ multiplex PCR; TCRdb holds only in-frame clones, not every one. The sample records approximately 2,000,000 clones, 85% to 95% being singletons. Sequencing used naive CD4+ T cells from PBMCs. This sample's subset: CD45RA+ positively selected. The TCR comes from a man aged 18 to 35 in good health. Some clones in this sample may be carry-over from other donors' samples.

CDR3: CASSLVQGDTEAFF. CDR3 DNA sequence: TGCGCCAGCAGCTTGGTACAGGGGGACACTGAAGCTTTCTTT. The chain combines TRBV5-1 with TRBJ1-1; 8 bases fit TRBD1. V dropped 0 bases and J dropped 3; count of bases not matched to a gene: 1. In germline, CDR1 is SGHRS, CDR2 YFSETQ. The CDR3 loop spans 14 amino acids.